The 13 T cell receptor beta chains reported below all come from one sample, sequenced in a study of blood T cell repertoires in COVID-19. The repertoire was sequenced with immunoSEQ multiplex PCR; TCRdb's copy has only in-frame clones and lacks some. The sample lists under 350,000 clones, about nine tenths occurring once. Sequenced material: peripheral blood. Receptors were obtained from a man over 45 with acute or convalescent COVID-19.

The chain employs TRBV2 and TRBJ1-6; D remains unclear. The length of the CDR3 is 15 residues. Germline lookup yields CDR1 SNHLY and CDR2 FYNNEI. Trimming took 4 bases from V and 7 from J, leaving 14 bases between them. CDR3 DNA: TGTGCCAGCAGTGTGGGCAGCCCTGAAAATTCACCCCTCCACTTT. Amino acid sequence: CASSVGSPENSPLHF.

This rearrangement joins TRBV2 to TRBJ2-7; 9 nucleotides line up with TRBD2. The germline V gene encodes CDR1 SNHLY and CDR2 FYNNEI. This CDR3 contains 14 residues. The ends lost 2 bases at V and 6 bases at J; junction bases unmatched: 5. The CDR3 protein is CASSEMGLASEQYF. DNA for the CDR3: TGTGCCAGCAGTGAAATGGGACTAGCCTCCGAGCAGTACTTC.

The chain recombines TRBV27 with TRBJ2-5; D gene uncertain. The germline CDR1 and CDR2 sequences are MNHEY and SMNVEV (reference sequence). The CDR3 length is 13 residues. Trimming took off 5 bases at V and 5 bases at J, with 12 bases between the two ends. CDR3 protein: CASSLGTRETQYF. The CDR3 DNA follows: TGTGCCAGCAGTCTGGGCACTCGGGAGACCCAGTACTTC.

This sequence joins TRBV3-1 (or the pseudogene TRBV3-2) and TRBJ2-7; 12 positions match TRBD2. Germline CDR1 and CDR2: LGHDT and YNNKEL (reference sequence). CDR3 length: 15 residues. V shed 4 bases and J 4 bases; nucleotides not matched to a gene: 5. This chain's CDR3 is CASSPTSGGGYEQYF. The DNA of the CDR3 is TGTGCCAGCAGCCCGACTAGCGGGGGTGGTTACGAGCAGTACTTC.

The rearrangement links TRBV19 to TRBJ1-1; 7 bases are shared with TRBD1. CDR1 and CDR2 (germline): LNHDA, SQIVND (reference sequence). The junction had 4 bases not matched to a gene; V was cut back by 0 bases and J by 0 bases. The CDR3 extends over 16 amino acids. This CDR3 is CASSIEGGQLNTEAFF. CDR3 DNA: TGTGCCAGTAGTATAGAGGGGGGACAGTTGAACACTGAAGCTTTCTTT.

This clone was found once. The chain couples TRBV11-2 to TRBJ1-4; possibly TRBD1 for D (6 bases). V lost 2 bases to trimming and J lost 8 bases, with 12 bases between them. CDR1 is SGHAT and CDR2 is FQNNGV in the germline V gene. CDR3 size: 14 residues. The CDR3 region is CASSLPGVVEKLFF. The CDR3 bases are TGTGCCAGCAGCTTACCAGGGGTAGTCGAAAAACTGTTTTTT.

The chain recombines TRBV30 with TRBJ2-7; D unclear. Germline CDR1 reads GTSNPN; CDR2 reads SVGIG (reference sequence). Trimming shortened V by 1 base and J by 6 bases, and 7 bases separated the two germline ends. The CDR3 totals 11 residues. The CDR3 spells CAWSGSSEQYF. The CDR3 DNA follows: TGTGCCTGGAGTGGGAGTTCCGAGCAGTACTTC.

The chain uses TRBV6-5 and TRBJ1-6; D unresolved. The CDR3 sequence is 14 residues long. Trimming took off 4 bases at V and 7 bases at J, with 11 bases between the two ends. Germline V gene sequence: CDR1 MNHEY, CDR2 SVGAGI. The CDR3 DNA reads TGTGCCAGCAGTTTGGGAGGGCTCAATTCACCCCTCCACTTT. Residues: CASSLGGLNSPLHF.

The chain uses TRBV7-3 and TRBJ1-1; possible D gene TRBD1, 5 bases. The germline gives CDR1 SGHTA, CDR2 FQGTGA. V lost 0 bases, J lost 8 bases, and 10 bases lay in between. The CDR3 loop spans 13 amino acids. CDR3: CASSLTYRGEAFF. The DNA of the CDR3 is TGTGCCAGCAGCTTAACGTACCGGGGGGAAGCTTTCTTT.

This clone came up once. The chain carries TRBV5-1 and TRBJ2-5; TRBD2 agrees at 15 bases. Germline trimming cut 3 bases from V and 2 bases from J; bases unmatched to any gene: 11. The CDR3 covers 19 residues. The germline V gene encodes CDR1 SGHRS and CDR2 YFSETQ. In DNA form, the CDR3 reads TGCGCCAGCAGCTCCTTCCCGGGACTAGCGGGGGGCGGGCAAGAGACCCAGTACTTC. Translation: CASSSFPGLAGGGQETQYF.

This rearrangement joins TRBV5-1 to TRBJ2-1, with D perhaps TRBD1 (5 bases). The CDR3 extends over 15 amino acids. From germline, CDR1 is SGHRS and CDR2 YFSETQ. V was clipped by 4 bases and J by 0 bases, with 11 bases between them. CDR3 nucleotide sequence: TGCGCCAGCAGCGGCTACAGGAGCTCCTACAATGAGCAGTTCTTC. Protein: CASSGYRSSYNEQFF.

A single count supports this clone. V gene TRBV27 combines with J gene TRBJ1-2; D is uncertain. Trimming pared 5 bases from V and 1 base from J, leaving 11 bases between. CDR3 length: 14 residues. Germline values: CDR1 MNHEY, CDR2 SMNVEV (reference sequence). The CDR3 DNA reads TGTGCCAGCAGTCCCGTGGGAGGTAACTATGGCTACACCTTC. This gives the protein CASSPVGGNYGYTF.

As DNA, the CDR3 is TGCGCCAGCAGTGACCTAGCGGGGGAAGTAGGGCTGTTTTTT. Translating it yields CASSDLAGEVGLFF. V is TRBV10-2 and J is TRBJ2-2, with TRBD2 matching over 10 bases. J lost 13 bases, V lost 3 bases, and 8 bases had no gene match. The CDR3 runs 14 residues. CDR1 WSHSY and CDR2 SAAADI come from the germline V gene.